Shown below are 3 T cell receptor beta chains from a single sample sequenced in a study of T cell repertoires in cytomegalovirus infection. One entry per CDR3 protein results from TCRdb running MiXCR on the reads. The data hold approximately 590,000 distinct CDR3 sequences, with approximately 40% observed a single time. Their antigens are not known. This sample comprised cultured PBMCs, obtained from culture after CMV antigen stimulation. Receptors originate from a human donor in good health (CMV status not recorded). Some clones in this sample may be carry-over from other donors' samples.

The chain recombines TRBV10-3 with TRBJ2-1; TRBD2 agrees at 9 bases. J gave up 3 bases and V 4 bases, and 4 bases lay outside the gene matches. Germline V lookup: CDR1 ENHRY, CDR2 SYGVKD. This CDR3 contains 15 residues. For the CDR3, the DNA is TGTGCCATCAGTGGGAAGCGGGGGGACTACAATGAGCAGTTCTTC. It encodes CAISGKRGDYNEQFF.

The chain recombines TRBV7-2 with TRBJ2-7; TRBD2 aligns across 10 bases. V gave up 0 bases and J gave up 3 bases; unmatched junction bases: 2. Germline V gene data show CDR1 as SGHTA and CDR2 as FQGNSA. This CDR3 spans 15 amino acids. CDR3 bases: TGTGCCAGCAGCTTAGCGAGACTAGCGGGCTACGAGCAGTACTTC. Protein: CASSLARLAGYEQYF.

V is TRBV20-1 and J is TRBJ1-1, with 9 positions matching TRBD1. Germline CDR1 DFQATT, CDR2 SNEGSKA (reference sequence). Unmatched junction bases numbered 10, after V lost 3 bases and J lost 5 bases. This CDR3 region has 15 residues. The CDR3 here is CSASPGQGTGTEAFF. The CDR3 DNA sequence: TGCAGTGCTAGTCCGGGACAGGGAACGGGAACTGAAGCTTTCTTT.